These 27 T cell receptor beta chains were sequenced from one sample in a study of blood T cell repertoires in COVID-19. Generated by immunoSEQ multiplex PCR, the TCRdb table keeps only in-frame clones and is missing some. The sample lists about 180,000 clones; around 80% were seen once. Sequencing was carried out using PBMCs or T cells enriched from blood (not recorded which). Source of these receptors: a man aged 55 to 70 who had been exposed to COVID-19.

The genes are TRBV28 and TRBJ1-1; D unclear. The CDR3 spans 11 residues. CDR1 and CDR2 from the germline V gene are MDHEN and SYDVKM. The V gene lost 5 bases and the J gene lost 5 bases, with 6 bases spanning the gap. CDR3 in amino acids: CASSRGTEAFF. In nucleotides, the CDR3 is TGTGCCAGCAGTCGAGGGACTGAAGCTTTCTTT.

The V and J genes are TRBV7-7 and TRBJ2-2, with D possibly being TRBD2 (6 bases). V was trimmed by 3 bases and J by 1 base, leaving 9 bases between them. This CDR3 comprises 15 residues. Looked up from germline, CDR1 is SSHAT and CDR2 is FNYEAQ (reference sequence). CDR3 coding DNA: TGTGCCAGCAGCTTGGGACTTGGGAACACCGGGGAGCTGTTTTTT. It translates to CASSLGLGNTGELFF. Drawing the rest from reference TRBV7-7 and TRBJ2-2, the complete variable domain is GAGVSQSPRYKVTKRGQDVTLRCDPISSHATLYWYQQALGQGPEFLTYFNYEAQPDKSGLPSDRFSAERPEGSISTLTIQRTEQRDSAMYRCASSLGLGNTGELFFGEGSRLTVL.

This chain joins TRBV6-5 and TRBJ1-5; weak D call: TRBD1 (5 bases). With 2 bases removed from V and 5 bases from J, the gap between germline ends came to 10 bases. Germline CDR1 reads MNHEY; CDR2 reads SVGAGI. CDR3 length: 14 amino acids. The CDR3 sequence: CASSYGGGDQPQHF. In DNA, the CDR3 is TGTGCCAGCAGTTACGGCGGGGGGGATCAGCCCCAGCATTTT.

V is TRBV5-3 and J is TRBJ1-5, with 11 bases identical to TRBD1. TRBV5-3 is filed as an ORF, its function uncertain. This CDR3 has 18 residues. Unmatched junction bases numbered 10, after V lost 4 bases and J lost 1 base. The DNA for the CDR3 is TGTGCCAGAAGCCCCGGGACAGGGGGGGTAGAAAGCAATCAGCCCCAGCATTTT. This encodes CARSPGTGGVESNQPQHF.

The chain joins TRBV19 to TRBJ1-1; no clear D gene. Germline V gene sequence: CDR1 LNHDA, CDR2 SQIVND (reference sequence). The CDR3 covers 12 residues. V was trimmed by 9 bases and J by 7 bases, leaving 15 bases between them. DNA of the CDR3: TGTGCCAGCCGGGGAGTCTCCCTTGAAGCTTTCTTT. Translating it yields CASRGVSLEAFF.

CDR3 bases: TGTGCCAGCAGCGCCCCCCTAGCGGGAGATATCACAGATACGCAGTATTTT. Its translation is CASSAPLAGDITDTQYF. The V call is TRBV9, the J call TRBJ2-3; 10 bases align to TRBD2. The trim removed 3 bases at V and 2 bases at J, leaving 9 bases unmatched. The germline V gene has CDR1 SGDLS and CDR2 YYNGEE. This CDR3 has 17 residues.

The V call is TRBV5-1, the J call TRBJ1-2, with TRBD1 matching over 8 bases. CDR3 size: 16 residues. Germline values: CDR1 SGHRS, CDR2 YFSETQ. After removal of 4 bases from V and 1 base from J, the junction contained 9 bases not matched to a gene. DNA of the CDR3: TGCGCCAGCAGCCCAAATACAGGGGGTGGTAACTATGGCTACACCTTC. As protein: CASSPNTGGGNYGYTF.

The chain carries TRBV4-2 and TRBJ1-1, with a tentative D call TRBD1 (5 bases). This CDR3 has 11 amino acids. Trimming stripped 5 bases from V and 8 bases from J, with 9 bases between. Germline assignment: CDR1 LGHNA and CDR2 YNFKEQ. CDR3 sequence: CASSVGGEAFF. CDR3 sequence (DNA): TGTGCCAGCAGCGTGGGGGGGGAAGCTTTCTTT.

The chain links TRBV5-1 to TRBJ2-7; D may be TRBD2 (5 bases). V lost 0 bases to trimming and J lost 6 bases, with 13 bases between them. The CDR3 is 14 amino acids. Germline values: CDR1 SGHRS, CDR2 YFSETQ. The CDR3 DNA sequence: TGCGCCAGCAGCTTGGGTGGGAGTAGCCGCGAGCAGTACTTC. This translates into CASSLGGSSREQYF. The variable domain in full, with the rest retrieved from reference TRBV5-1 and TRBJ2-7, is KAGVTQTPRYLIKTRGQQVTLSCSPISGHRSVSWYQQTPGQGLQFLFEYFSETQRNKGNFPGRFSGRQFSNSRSEMNVSTLELGDSALYLCASSLGGSSREQYFGPGTRLTVT.

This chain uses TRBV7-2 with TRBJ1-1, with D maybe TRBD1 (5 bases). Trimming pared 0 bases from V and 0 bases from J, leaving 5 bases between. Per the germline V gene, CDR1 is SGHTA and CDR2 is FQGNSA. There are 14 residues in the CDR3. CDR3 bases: TGTGCCAGCAGCTTAGCACAGGTGAACACTGAAGCTTTCTTT. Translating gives CASSLAQVNTEAFF. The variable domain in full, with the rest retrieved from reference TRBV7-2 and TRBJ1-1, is GAGVSQSPSNKVTEKGKDVELRCDPISGHTALYWYRQSLGQGLEFLIYFQGNSAPDKSGLPSDRFSAERTGGSVSTLTIQRTQQEDSAVYLCASSLAQVNTEAFFGQGTRLTVV.

The CDR3 nucleotides read TGTGCCAGCAGTTACGGGACACCGATTTCCTACGAGCAGTACTTC. It codes for CASSYGTPISYEQYF. The chain uses TRBV6-5 and TRBJ2-7, with a weak D call TRBD1 (6 bases). V dropped 2 bases and J dropped 1 base, with 12 bases sitting between them. This CDR3 region has 15 residues. Germline lookup yields CDR1 MNHEY and CDR2 SVGAGI.

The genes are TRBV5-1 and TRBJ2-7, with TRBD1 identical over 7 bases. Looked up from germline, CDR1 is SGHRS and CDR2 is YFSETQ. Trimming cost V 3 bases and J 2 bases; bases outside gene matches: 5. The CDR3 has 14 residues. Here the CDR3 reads CASSSVTGPYEQYF. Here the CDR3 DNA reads TGCGCCAGCAGCTCGGTGACAGGGCCCTACGAGCAGTACTTC.

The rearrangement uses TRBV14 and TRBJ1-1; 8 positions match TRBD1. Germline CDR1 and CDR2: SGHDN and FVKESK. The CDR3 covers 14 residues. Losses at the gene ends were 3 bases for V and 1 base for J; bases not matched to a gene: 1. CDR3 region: CASSHGQGNTEAFF. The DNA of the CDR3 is TGTGCCAGCAGCCATGGACAGGGGAACACTGAAGCTTTCTTT.

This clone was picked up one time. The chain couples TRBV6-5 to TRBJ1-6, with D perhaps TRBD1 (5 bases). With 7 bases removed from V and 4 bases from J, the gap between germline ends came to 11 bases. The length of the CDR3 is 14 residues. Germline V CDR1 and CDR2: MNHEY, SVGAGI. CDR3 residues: CASTVDRYNSPLHF. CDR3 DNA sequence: TGTGCCAGCACCGTAGACAGATATAATTCACCCCTCCACTTT.

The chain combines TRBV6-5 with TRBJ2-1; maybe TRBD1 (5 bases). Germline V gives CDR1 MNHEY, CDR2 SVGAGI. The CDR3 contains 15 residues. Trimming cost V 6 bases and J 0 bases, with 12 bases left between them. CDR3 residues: CASRAQGFSYNEQFF. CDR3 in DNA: TGTGCCAGCAGGGCTCAGGGATTCTCCTACAATGAGCAGTTCTTC.

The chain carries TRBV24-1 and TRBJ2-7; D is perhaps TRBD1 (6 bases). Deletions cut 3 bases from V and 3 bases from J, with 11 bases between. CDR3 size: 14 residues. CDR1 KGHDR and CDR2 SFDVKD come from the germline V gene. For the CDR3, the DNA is TGTGCCACCAGTGATACGAGGGGGAGCTACGAGCAGTACTTC. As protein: CATSDTRGSYEQYF.

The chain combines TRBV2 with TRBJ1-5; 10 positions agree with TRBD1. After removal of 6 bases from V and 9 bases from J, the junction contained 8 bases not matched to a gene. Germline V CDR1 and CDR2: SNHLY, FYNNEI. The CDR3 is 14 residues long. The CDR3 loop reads CASSYDRGQRPQHF. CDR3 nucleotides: TGTGCCAGCAGCTACGACAGGGGGCAAAGGCCCCAGCATTTT.

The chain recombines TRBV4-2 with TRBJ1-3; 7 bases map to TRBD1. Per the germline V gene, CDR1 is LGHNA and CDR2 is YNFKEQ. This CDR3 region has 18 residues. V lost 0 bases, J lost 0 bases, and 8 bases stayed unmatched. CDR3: CASSQEPQGVFSGNTIYF. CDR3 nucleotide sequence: TGTGCCAGCAGCCAAGAACCCCAGGGGGTATTCTCTGGAAACACCATATATTTT.

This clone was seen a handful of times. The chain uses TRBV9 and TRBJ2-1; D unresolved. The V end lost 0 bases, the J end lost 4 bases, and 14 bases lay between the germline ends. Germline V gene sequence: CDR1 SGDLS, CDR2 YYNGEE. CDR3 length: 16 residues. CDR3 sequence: CASSVGSDPLYNEQFF. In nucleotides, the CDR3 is TGTGCCAGCAGCGTAGGCAGTGATCCCCTTTACAATGAGCAGTTCTTC.

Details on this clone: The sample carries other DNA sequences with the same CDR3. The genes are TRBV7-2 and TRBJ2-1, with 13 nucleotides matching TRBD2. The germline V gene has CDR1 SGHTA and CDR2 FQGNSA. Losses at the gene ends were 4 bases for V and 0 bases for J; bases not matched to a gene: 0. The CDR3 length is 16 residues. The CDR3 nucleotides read TGTGCCAGCAGCTGGACTAGCGGGAGCTCCTACAATGAGCAGTTCTTC. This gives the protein CASSWTSGSSYNEQFF.

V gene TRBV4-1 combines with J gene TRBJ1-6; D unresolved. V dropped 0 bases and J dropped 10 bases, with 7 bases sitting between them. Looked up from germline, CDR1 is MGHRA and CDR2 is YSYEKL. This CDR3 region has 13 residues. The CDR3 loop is CASSQDTGSPLHF. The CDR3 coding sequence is TGCGCCAGCAGCCAAGATACGGGGTCACCCCTCCACTTT.

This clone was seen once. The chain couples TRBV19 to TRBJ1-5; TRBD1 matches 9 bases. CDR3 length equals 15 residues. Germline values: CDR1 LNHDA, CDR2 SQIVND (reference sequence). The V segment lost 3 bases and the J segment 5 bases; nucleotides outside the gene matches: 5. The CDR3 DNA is TGTGCCAGTAGTATCTGGACAGGGGAGGATCAGCCCCAGCATTTT. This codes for CASSIWTGEDQPQHF.

CDR3 sequence reads: CASSLVRGLAGELDTQYF. Here the CDR3 DNA reads TGTGCCAGCAGCTTAGTAAGGGGACTAGCGGGAGAGTTAGATACGCAGTATTTT. The gene calls are TRBV7-9 and TRBJ2-3; 14 bases align to TRBD2. The V gene's germline CDR1 is SEHNR and CDR2 FQNEAQ (reference sequence). J gave up 5 bases and V 1 base, and 8 bases lay outside the gene matches. This CDR3 is built from 18 residues.

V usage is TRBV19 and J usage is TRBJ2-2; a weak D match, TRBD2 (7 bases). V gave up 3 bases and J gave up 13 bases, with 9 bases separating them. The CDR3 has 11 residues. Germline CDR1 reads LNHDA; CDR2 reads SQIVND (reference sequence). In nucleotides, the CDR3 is TGTGCCAGTAGTATCGGGGGGCGGCTGTTTTTT. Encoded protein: CASSIGGRLFF.

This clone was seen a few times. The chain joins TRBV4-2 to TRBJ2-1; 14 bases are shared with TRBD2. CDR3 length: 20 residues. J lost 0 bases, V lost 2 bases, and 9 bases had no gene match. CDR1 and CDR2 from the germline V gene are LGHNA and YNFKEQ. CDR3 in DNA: TGTGCCAGCAGCCAAACCGGGACTAGCGGGAGCGCTAGCTCCTACAATGAGCAGTTCTTC. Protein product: CASSQTGTSGSASSYNEQFF.

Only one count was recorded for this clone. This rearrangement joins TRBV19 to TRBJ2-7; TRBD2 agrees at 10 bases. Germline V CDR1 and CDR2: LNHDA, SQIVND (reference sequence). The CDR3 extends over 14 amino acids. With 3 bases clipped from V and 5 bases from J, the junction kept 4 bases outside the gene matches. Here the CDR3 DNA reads TGTGCCAGTAGTATGTCGCTAGCGGGAGACGAGCAGTACTTC. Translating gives CASSMSLAGDEQYF.

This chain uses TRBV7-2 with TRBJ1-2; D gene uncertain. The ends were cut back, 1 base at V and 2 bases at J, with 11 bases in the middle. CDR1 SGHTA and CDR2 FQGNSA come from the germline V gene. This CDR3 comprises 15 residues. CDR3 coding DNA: TGTGCCAGCAGCTTAGTCTCGGGAAACAACTATGGCTACACCTTC. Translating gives CASSLVSGNNYGYTF.